Reported below is one TCR beta chain. Its antigen is as yet unknown. The data originate from a study of shared clonotypes between healthy human individuals. Per the study methods: Without quality scores, immunoSEQ junctional reads could not be filtered like full-length reads. Measured with immunoSEQ multiplex PCR; TCRdb has only the in-frame clones, and not every one. D and trimming come from the DNA, and the V and J calls and clone size come from that table. The sample includes roughly 2,500,000 clones, 93% of them seen just once. Study outcomes and limitations: Naive CD4 clonotypes were shared across several donors at roughly 5.3%.

A split of CD4+ cells into CD45RA+ naive and CD45RA-negative memory subsets was performed. The clonotype comes from a man aged 18 to 29 in good health. Some clones in this sample may be carry-over from other donors' samples. The sample comprised naive CD4+ T cells from PBMCs. As for subset: CD45RA+ positively selected.

The CDR3, as DNA: TGTGCCAGCAGCGGCCGGGACAGGGTCACCGGGGAGCTGTTTTTT. Translating gives CASSGRDRVTGELFF. The chain is built from TRBV7-3 and TRBJ2-2; 9 bases map to TRBD1. From germline, CDR1 is SGHTA and CDR2 FQGTGA. The CDR3 extends over 15 amino acids. Unmatched junction bases numbered 5, after V lost 5 bases and J lost 4 bases. The full variable domain, in which reference TRBV7-3 and TRBJ2-2 provide the parts outside the CDR3, is GAGVSQTPSNKVTEKGKYVELRCDPISGHTALYWYRQSLGQGPEFLIYFQGTGAADDSGLPNDRFFAVRPEGSVSTLKIQRTERGDSAVYLCASSGRDRVTGELFFGEGSRLTVL.